This entry lists 21 T cell receptor beta chains sequenced from one sample in a study of blood T cell repertoires in COVID-19. Some clones are missing from TCRdb's copy, which holds only in-frame ones; the method was immunoSEQ multiplex PCR. The repertoire holds 300,000 or so clones, with 90% as singletons. Sequenced input: peripheral blood. All receptors come from a woman in her thirties with COVID-19, enrolled during active disease.

This rearrangement joins TRBV7-9 to TRBJ2-7, with D maybe TRBD2 (5 bases). V was shortened by 0 bases and J by 3 bases, with 21 bases between the two germline ends. CDR1 and CDR2 from the germline V gene are SEHNR and FQNEAQ (reference sequence). This CDR3 has 18 amino acids. In DNA form, the CDR3 reads TGTGCCAGCAGCTTAGCCCCGAATCGGGGATCACGGGGCTACGAGCAGTACTTC. Residues: CASSLAPNRGSRGYEQYF.

J is TRBJ1-4 and V is TRBV5-1, with 9 nucleotides matching TRBD1. This CDR3 spans 16 amino acids. Germline V gene data show CDR1 as SGHRS and CDR2 as YFSETQ. The J segment lost 5 bases and the V segment lost 3 bases, leaving 8 bases of the junction unmatched. The DNA of the CDR3 is TGCGCCAGCAGCTCATTATCCGGGACAGGGAATGAAAAACTGTTTTTT. Translation: CASSSLSGTGNEKLFF.

V is TRBV25-1 and J is TRBJ2-1, with TRBD1 matching 10 bases. The CDR3 is made up of 14 amino acids. Germline CDR1 reads MGHDK; CDR2 reads SYGVNS. Trimming at V came to 4 bases and at J to 6 bases, leaving 3 bases not matched to a gene. This CDR3 reads CASSGQGAFNEQFF. The CDR3, as DNA: TGTGCCAGCAGTGGACAGGGGGCATTCAATGAGCAGTTCTTC.

This rearrangement joins TRBV28 to TRBJ2-2; 7 positions match TRBD1. The germline V gene encodes CDR1 MDHEN and CDR2 SYDVKM. V lost 6 bases, J lost 6 bases, and 10 bases stayed unmatched. The CDR3 runs 15 residues. In nucleotides, the CDR3 is TGTGCCAGCAGGTACCGGGACAGATTCTCCGGGGAGCTGTTTTTT. Translating it yields CASRYRDRFSGELFF.

The chain joins TRBV3-1 (or the pseudogene TRBV3-2) to TRBJ2-7; 7 bases line up with TRBD1. Germline loops: CDR1 LGHDT, CDR2 YNNKEL (reference sequence). This CDR3 is built from 14 residues. V lost 6 bases and J lost 2; bases outside the gene matches: 7. CDR3 amino acids: CASSRTGLAYEQYF. CDR3 coding DNA: TGTGCCAGCAGTCGGACAGGCTTAGCCTACGAGCAGTACTTC.

The chain links TRBV10-1 to TRBJ2-1, with 7 bases aligning to TRBD2. The CDR3 contains 18 residues. Germline CDR1 and CDR2: WNHNN and SYGVQD (reference sequence). After removal of 2 bases from V and 1 base from J, the junction contained 11 bases not matched to a gene. CDR3 nucleotide sequence: TGCGCCAGCAGTGAGCCCCTGACTAGCAAAAATTCCTACAATGAGCAGTTCTTC. This gives the protein CASSEPLTSKNSYNEQFF.

The J gene is TRBJ2-2, the V gene TRBV11-2; D is ambiguous. V shed 2 bases and J shed 0 bases, with 4 bases lying between them. The germline V gene encodes CDR1 SGHAT and CDR2 FQNNGV. This CDR3 region has 14 residues. In DNA, the CDR3 is TGTGCCAGCAGCTTACTAGCGAACACCGGGGAGCTGTTTTTT. Translated: CASSLLANTGELFF.

The chain combines TRBV27 with TRBJ2-1, with 9 bases lining up with TRBD1. The junction had 11 bases not matched to a gene; V was cut back by 5 bases and J by 6 bases. CDR1 and CDR2 (germline): MNHEY, SMNVEV (reference sequence). This CDR3 is 16 amino acids long. The CDR3 loop reads CASSLIPGQGGNEQFF. In nucleotides, the CDR3 is TGTGCCAGCAGTCTTATTCCGGGACAGGGAGGCAATGAGCAGTTCTTC.

The rearrangement joins TRBV27 to TRBJ1-2, with 9 bases that match TRBD1. Germline assignment: CDR1 MNHEY and CDR2 SMNVEV (reference sequence). The CDR3 has 14 residues. V was pared by 5 bases and J by 4 bases, with 5 bases of the junction left unmatched. The CDR3 protein is CASSPGQGTYGYTF. The CDR3 DNA sequence: TGTGCCAGCAGTCCTGGACAGGGGACCTATGGCTACACCTTC.

The rearrangement links TRBV14 to TRBJ2-1; D is perhaps TRBD1 (5 bases). CDR1 SGHDN and CDR2 FVKESK come from the germline V gene. CDR3 length equals 17 residues. The V end was cut by 0 bases, the J end by 6 bases, with 18 bases between. The chain's CDR3 is CASSQEGDPNRLNEQFF. CDR3 nucleotide sequence: TGTGCCAGCAGCCAAGAAGGGGATCCGAACAGGCTCAATGAGCAGTTCTTC.

J is TRBJ2-3 and V is TRBV5-8; a possible D gene is TRBD2 (5 bases). The CDR3 spans 14 residues. Trimming removed 1 base at V and 5 bases at J, with 11 bases between. Germline V gene sequence: CDR1 SGHTS, CDR2 YDEGEE. The chain's CDR3 is CASSLPSLGDTQYF. CDR3 nucleotides: TGTGCCAGCAGCTTGCCTAGCCTGGGAGATACGCAGTATTTT. Together with reference TRBV5-8 and TRBJ2-3, the CDR3 gives the full variable domain: EAGVTQSPTHLIKTRGQQATLRCSPISGHTSVYWYQQALGLGLQFLLWYDEGEERNRGNFPPRFSGRQFPNYSSELNVNALELEDSALYLCASSLPSLGDTQYFGPGTRLTVL.

V and J are TRBV6-5 and TRBJ2-1; 10 positions agree with TRBD2. CDR3 size: 13 residues. V shed 9 bases and J 8 bases; nucleotides not matched to a gene: 7. CDR1 is MNHEY and CDR2 is SVGAGI in the germline V gene. The CDR3 region is CASHQREGDEQFF. CDR3 bases: TGTGCCAGTCACCAGCGGGAGGGCGATGAGCAGTTCTTC.

As DNA, the CDR3 is TGTGCCAGCAGCCGACAGCCTCAGGGGGAGCAGTTCTTC. Translated: CASSRQPQGEQFF. The genes are TRBV11-2 and TRBJ2-1; tentative D call: TRBD1 (6 bases). Germline lookup yields CDR1 SGHAT and CDR2 FQNNGV. V lost 5 bases, J lost 10 bases, and 15 bases lay in between. The CDR3 spans 13 residues.

V is TRBV7-2 and J is TRBJ2-2, with TRBD2 identical over 10 bases. There are 16 residues in the CDR3. V lost 5 bases, J lost 4 bases, and 7 bases stayed unmatched. The germline V gene has CDR1 SGHTA and CDR2 FQGNSA. Written as DNA, the CDR3 is TGTGCCAGCAGCAAAGCGGGAGGGCCCGGCACCGGGGAGCTGTTTTTT. This translates into CASSKAGGPGTGELFF.

This clone was recorded once. The chain is built from TRBV9 and TRBJ2-3; maybe TRBD2 (5 bases). Germline CDR1 SGDLS, CDR2 YYNGEE. V was shortened by 4 bases and J by 4 bases, with 22 bases between the two germline ends. CDR3 length: 17 residues. The DNA of the CDR3 is TGTGCCAGCAGCCCCACCCGGTTAGAGGGTTTTGCAGATACGCAGTATTTT. It encodes CASSPTRLEGFADTQYF.

The chain uses TRBV20-1 and TRBJ2-5; no firm D call. Germline CDR1 reads DFQATT; CDR2 reads SNEGSKA (reference sequence). V lost 6 bases, J lost 1 base, and 3 bases lay in between. There are 10 residues in the CDR3. This chain's CDR3 is CSASQETQYF. The CDR3 region has the DNA TGCAGTGCCAGCCAAGAGACCCAGTACTTC.

The CDR3 bases are TGTGCCAGCAGCTTACAGGGGACCAACACCGGGGAGCTGTTTTTT. It codes for CASSLQGTNTGELFF. The gene calls are TRBV11-2 and TRBJ2-2; tentatively, D is TRBD1 (6 bases). V was pared by 2 bases and J by 2 bases, with 9 bases between. Germline V gene data show CDR1 as SGHAT and CDR2 as FQNNGV. The CDR3 contains 15 residues. Full variable domain (missing parts from reference TRBV11-2 and TRBJ2-2): EAGVAQSPRYKIIEKRQSVAFWCNPISGHATLYWYQQILGQGPKLLIQFQNNGVVDDSQLPKDRFSAERLKGVDSTLKIQPAKLEDSAVYLCASSLQGTNTGELFFGEGSRLTVL.

V is TRBV7-3 and J is TRBJ2-1, with D unresolved. The CDR3 runs 15 residues. The germline V and J ends were trimmed by 1 base and 2 bases, with 9 bases remaining between them. Per the germline V gene, CDR1 is SGHTA and CDR2 is FQGTGA. CDR3 sequence (DNA): TGTGCCAGCAGCTTAAGAGGAAGCCCCTACAATGAGCAGTTCTTC. It specifies CASSLRGSPYNEQFF.

The CDR3 sequence is CASSLRGRATGELFF. The CDR3 DNA sequence: TGCGCCAGCAGCTTAAGAGGGAGGGCAACCGGGGAGCTGTTTTTT. The gene calls are TRBV5-1 and TRBJ2-2; 7 bases line up with TRBD2. Germline CDR1 reads SGHRS; CDR2 reads YFSETQ. The CDR3 length is 15 residues. V lost 2 bases, J lost 5 bases, and 6 bases stayed unmatched.

The chain uses TRBV9 and TRBJ1-1; D gene ambiguous. The V gene's germline CDR1 is SGDLS and CDR2 YYNGEE. V lost 4 bases and J lost 1, with 11 bases in between. The CDR3 contains 14 residues. CDR3: CASSPSPRNTEAFF. The CDR3 DNA follows: TGTGCCAGCAGCCCCTCACCCAGGAACACTGAAGCTTTCTTT. Supplemented by reference TRBV9 and TRBJ1-1, the full variable domain reads DSGVTQTPKHLITATGQRVTLRCSPRSGDLSVYWYQQSLDQGLQFLIQYYNGEERAKGNILERFSAQQFPDLHSELNLSSLELGDSALYFCASSPSPRNTEAFFGQGTRLTVV.

This clone was seen just once. The chain has TRBV30 and TRBJ1-1; no reliable D call. V was cut by 3 bases and J by 1 base, with 9 bases left in between. Per germline, CDR1 GTSNPN and CDR2 SVGIG (reference sequence). CDR3 length equals 13 residues. In DNA form, the CDR3 reads TGTGCCTGGAGGGAACAGCAGAACACTGAAGCTTTCTTT. Residues: CAWREQQNTEAFF.